Shown below are 26 T cell receptor beta chains from a single sample sequenced in a study of blood T cells in healthy people across ages. PCR was performed a second time for about 6 to 11 cycles using a sample-barcoded 5' primer and a J-beta primer mix. One entry per CDR3 protein results from TCRdb running MiXCR on the 5' RACE reads. This table has 1.5 million to 2 million distinct CDR3 sequences, about 39% appearing once. What was sequenced was blood. These receptors were obtained from a human donor in good health.

This clonotype was detected only a few times. The chain uses TRBV29-1 and TRBJ1-2; D is ambiguous. The CDR3 covers 14 residues. V was trimmed by 4 bases and J by 3 bases, leaving 15 bases between them. Germline loops: CDR1 SQVTM, CDR2 ANQGSEA. CDR3 loop: CSVAGLRNDYGYTF. CDR3 sequence (DNA): TGCAGCGTTGCGGGTCTGCGTAACGACTATGGCTACACCTTC.

This clonotype was counted a single time. CDR3 DNA: TGTGCCAGCAGCAATTATTACGGGCCGGACACCTTC. Its protein product is CASSNYYGPDTF. This chain joins TRBV7-9 and TRBJ1-2; D not certain. CDR3 size: 12 residues. The V gene's germline CDR1 is SEHNR and CDR2 FQNEAQ (reference sequence). Trimming shortened V by 5 bases and J by 12 bases, and 16 bases separated the two germline ends.

The chain combines TRBV14 with TRBJ2-3; 9 bases match TRBD2. Trimming cost V 4 bases and J 9 bases; bases outside gene matches: 11. The CDR3 covers 15 residues. Germline loops: CDR1 SGHDN, CDR2 FVKESK. CDR3 region: CASSLWGLAWETQYF. DNA for the CDR3: TGTGCCAGCAGCCTATGGGGACTAGCATGGGAAACGCAGTATTTT.

In its sample, this clonotype was seen a few times. The rearrangement uses TRBV7-9 and TRBJ2-7, with 9 bases lining up with TRBD2. Germline V gives CDR1 SEHNR, CDR2 FQNEAQ (reference sequence). J lost 2 bases, V lost 0 bases, and 5 bases had no gene match. The CDR3 length is 16 residues. The CDR3 DNA reads TGTGCCAGCAGCTTAGCGACTAGCGGACCTACCTACGAGCAGTACTTC. Its protein is CASSLATSGPTYEQYF.

V and J are TRBV7-8 and TRBJ1-2; D is perhaps TRBD1 (5 bases). Trimming cost V 5 bases and J 7 bases, with 17 bases left between them. There are 14 residues in the CDR3. CDR1 is SGHVS, CDR2 FQNEAQ, per germline. The CDR3 DNA reads as TGTGCCAGCAGCCTACGCAGGGATGGAGGTGGCTACACCTTC. Its translation: CASSLRRDGGGYTF.

In its sample, this clonotype was seen a few times. This chain links TRBV7-9 with TRBJ1-6; 9 positions match TRBD1. CDR1 is SEHNR, CDR2 FQNEAQ, per germline (reference sequence). V lost 4 bases to trimming and J lost 9 bases; unmatched junction nucleotides: 10. The CDR3 is made up of 16 amino acids. CDR3 DNA sequence: TGTGCCAGCAGCTCACTTCCCGGGACAGGGTCTTCACCCCTCCACTTT. Translated, it gives CASSSLPGTGSSPLHF. Filled out from reference TRBV7-9 and TRBJ1-6, the complete variable domain reads DTGVSQNPRHKITKRGQNVTFRCDPISEHNRLYWYRQTLGQGPEFLTYFQNEAQLEKSRLLSDRFSAERPKGSFSTLEIQRTEQGDSAMYLCASSSLPGTGSSPLHFGNGTRLTVT.

This clonotype was observed a handful of times. J is TRBJ2-3 and V is TRBV7-9; D uncertain. The CDR3 extends over 15 amino acids. Germline V CDR1 and CDR2: SEHNR, FQNEAQ (reference sequence). Trimming left V 2 bases short and J 1 base short, with 10 bases between. CDR3: CASSLNYQGTDTQYF. For the CDR3, the DNA is TGTGCCAGCAGCTTAAACTACCAAGGCACAGATACGCAGTATTTT.

Remarks on this clonotype: Relative to the germline gene, one junction end is altered; a read error may explain this. The V and J genes are TRBV12-3 or TRBV12-4 and TRBJ1-2; weak D call: TRBD1 (5 bases). The CDR3 covers 14 residues. In nucleotides, the CDR3 is TGTGCCGGCAGTCTCGCAGGGAGAACTTTAGGCTACACCTTC. Its translation: CAGSLAGRTLGYTF.

The chain employs TRBV5-6 and TRBJ2-7; D is possibly TRBD2 (5 bases). The V end lost 2 bases, the J end lost 4 bases, and 16 bases lay between the germline ends. Looked up from germline, CDR1 is SGHDT and CDR2 is YYEEEE. There are 15 residues in the CDR3. The DNA for the CDR3 is TGTGCCAGCAGCTTAGGGAGCTCTAGGTATTACGAGCAGTACTTC. It yields the protein CASSLGSSRYYEQYF.

The CDR3 loop reads CASSLDEDYEQYF. Here the CDR3 DNA reads TGTGCCAGCAGCTTGGACGAGGACTACGAGCAGTACTTC. The gene calls are TRBV7-8 and TRBJ2-5; D unclear. The end of the DNA aligns better with TRBJ2-7, so the J call may be wrong. This CDR3 spans 13 amino acids. Germline V lookup: CDR1 SGHVS, CDR2 FQNEAQ.

This rearrangement joins TRBV7-6 to TRBJ2-4; maybe TRBD2 (6 bases). The CDR3 consists of 14 residues. Trimming cost V 5 bases and J 13 bases, with 21 bases left between them. Germline V gene sequence: CDR1 SGHVS, CDR2 FNYEAQ. The CDR3 region is CASSHRAGNNEQYF. Here the CDR3 DNA reads TGTGCCAGCAGCCATAGAGCGGGTAACAATGAGCAGTACTTC.

The V call is TRBV14, the J call TRBJ1-4; perhaps TRBD1 as D (5 bases). CDR3 length: 14 amino acids. Germline lookup yields CDR1 SGHDN and CDR2 FVKESK. Trimming removed 5 bases at V and 7 bases at J, with 14 bases between. The DNA of the CDR3 is TGTGCCAGCAGCGCCCTGTTTAGGGGTGAAAAACTGTTTTTT. It encodes CASSALFRGEKLFF.

This clonotype was counted at least ten times. CDR3 loop: CASRGLADEQFF. CDR3 nucleotides: TGTGCCAGCAGAGGACTAGCCGATGAGCAGTTCTTC. The chain combines TRBV6-2 or TRBV6-3 with TRBJ2-1, with TRBD2 matching over 8 bases. V lost 6 bases, J lost 8 bases, and 3 bases stayed unmatched. The CDR3 consists of 12 residues. The germline V gene encodes CDR1 MNHEY and CDR2 SVGEGT.

The chain employs TRBV20-1 and TRBJ2-3; D is undetermined. This CDR3 has 13 residues. CDR1 and CDR2 from the germline V gene are DFQATT and SNEGSKA (reference sequence). V was clipped by 6 bases and J by 2 bases, with 12 bases between them. As DNA, the CDR3 is TGCAGTGCCCCGGTTCCGATCACAGATACGCAGTATTTT. Translated, it gives CSAPVPITDTQYF.

This clonotype was recorded a few times. The genes are TRBV29-1 and TRBJ2-7, with 8 nucleotides matching TRBD2. V was clipped by 3 bases and J by 3 bases; unmatched bases: 7. The CDR3 runs 14 residues. The germline gives CDR1 SQVTM, CDR2 ANQGSEA. The CDR3 region has the DNA TGCAGCGTTGAGGGTAGCGGGGCCGACTACGAGCAGTACTTC. It translates to CSVEGSGADYEQYF.

This chain links TRBV4-2 with TRBJ2-7; D gene ambiguous. V was cut by 2 bases and J by 6 bases, with 11 bases left in between. The CDR3 sequence is 13 residues long. Germline CDR1 and CDR2: LGHNA and YNFKEQ. CDR3 DNA sequence: TGTGCCAGCAGCCAACCGGACGGTTCCGAGCAGTACTTC. This encodes CASSQPDGSEQYF.

In its sample, this clonotype was seen a few times. This chain links TRBV7-9 with TRBJ1-2; 8 nucleotides match TRBD1. Trimming took 4 bases from V and 3 from J; bases not matched to a gene: 7. Germline CDR1 and CDR2: SEHNR and FQNEAQ (reference sequence). CDR3 length: 15 amino acids. The CDR3: CASSSSGTGYYGYTF. CDR3 coding DNA: TGTGCCAGCAGCTCCTCCGGGACAGGTTACTATGGCTACACCTTC.

This clonotype has a handful of counts. The chain's CDR3 is CATSRAGLYISTDTQYF. The CDR3, as DNA: TGTGCCACCAGCAGAGCGGGACTCTACATTAGCACAGATACGCAGTATTTT. The genes are TRBV15 and TRBJ2-3; a possible D gene is TRBD2 (6 bases). Trimming removed 1 base from V and 0 bases from J, with 14 bases in between. The CDR3 runs 17 residues. Germline CDR1 is LNHNV and CDR2 is YYDKDF (reference sequence).

There are a few counts of this clonotype. This chain links TRBV28 with TRBJ1-2; D is ambiguous. V was trimmed by 6 bases and J by 6 bases, leaving 17 bases between them. The CDR3 loop spans 14 amino acids. CDR1 and CDR2 from the germline V gene are MDHEN and SYDVKM. In DNA, the CDR3 is TGTGCCAGCAGGACCCCCGGGAGTGAGGATGGCTACACCTTC. Protein product: CASRTPGSEDGYTF.

This clonotype has a handful of counts. V is TRBV6-5 and J is TRBJ2-7, with 7 positions matching TRBD1. The CDR3 loop spans 14 amino acids. The trim removed 2 bases at V and 2 bases at J, leaving 3 bases unmatched. Germline-derived CDR1 and CDR2 are MNHEY and SVGAGI. The CDR3 loop reads CASSYLGQAYEQYF. CDR3 bases: TGTGCCAGCAGTTACCTAGGACAGGCCTACGAGCAGTACTTC.

This clonotype was found a few times. The chain links TRBV5-1 to TRBJ2-1; D not certain. V was trimmed by 3 bases and J by 0 bases, leaving 10 bases between them. Per the germline V gene, CDR1 is SGHRS and CDR2 is YFSETQ. The CDR3 has 15 residues. The DNA of the CDR3 is TGCGCCAGCAGCTCTACATCTCCCTCCTACAATGAGCAGTTCTTC. Translating it yields CASSSTSPSYNEQFF.

This clonotype has just a few counts. The chain joins TRBV30 to TRBJ2-7; possible D gene TRBD1, 5 bases. Trimming took off 5 bases at V and 3 bases at J, with 8 bases between the two ends. CDR1 is GTSNPN and CDR2 is SVGIG in the germline V gene (reference sequence). The CDR3 covers 11 residues. The chain's CDR3 is CAWGQVYEQYF. The CDR3 nucleotides are TGTGCCTGGGGACAAGTCTACGAGCAGTACTTC.

This clonotype was recorded a few times. The chain carries TRBV7-2 and TRBJ2-3; TRBD2 might be the D (6 bases). CDR3 length: 15 residues. Germline CDR1 and CDR2: SGHTA and FQGNSA. With 6 bases removed from V and 0 bases from J, the gap between germline ends came to 13 bases. CDR3 DNA: TGTGCCAGCAGGCAAGACGGGACTAGCACAGATACGCAGTATTTT. It encodes CASRQDGTSTDTQYF.

The genes are TRBV6-5 and TRBJ1-1; D remains ambiguous. The germline V and J ends were trimmed by 3 bases and 1 base, with 9 bases remaining between them. The CDR3 consists of 14 residues. Germline V lookup: CDR1 MNHEY, CDR2 SVGAGI. CDR3 in amino acids: CASSYSFGNTEAFF. For the CDR3, the DNA is TGTGCCAGCAGTTATTCCTTCGGGAACACTGAAGCTTTCTTT.

This clonotype was found a few times. V is TRBV5-1 and J is TRBJ2-5; possibly TRBD2 for D (7 bases). Germline-derived CDR1 and CDR2 are SGHRS and YFSETQ. This CDR3 is 14 amino acids long. Between the trimmed V and J ends, which lost 6 bases and 5 bases, there was a span of 17 bases. CDR3 amino acids: CASTPVGGRETQYF. DNA for the CDR3: TGCGCCAGCACCCCTGTCGGGGGGCGGGAGACCCAGTACTTC.

The chain recombines TRBV7-6 with TRBJ1-5, with D perhaps matching TRBD1 (5 bases). CDR1 is SGHVS, CDR2 FNYEAQ, per germline. The CDR3 is 15 residues long. V was trimmed by 1 base and J by 4 bases, leaving 11 bases between them. The CDR3 loop reads CASSLEAGWNQPQHF. The CDR3 bases are TGTGCCAGCAGCTTAGAGGCAGGGTGGAATCAGCCCCAGCATTTT.